The present T cell receptor (beta chain) was sequenced within a study of blood T cell repertoires in COVID-19. Study context: Acute-phase and convalescent COVID-19 samples originated in the United States, Italy and Spain. In each case, the material was cDNA or gDNA derived from T cells, B-cell-depleted T cells, or PBMCs.

This clone occurred a few times. Germline V gives CDR1 LNHDA, CDR2 SQIVND (reference sequence). Unmatched junction bases numbered 11, after V lost 8 bases and J lost 4 bases. This CDR3 is 15 amino acids long. Original handling: Nucleated cell counts were estimated from reference gene primer amplification. Assay: immunoSEQ multiplex PCR; the TCRdb copy retains only in-frame clones and omits some. V and J calls and clone size are given by that table; D and trimming were obtained from the DNA. The profile shows some 30,000 clones, more than 75% of them singletons. Sequenced input: peripheral blood. The clonotype comes from a human donor in a cohort sampled during active COVID-19. The donor label of this sample is uncertain. The chain has TRBV19 and TRBJ1-2; 9 nucleotides match TRBD1. This chain's CDR3 is CASLSGTGQFYGYTF. CDR3 sequence (DNA): TGTGCCAGTCTCTCCGGGACAGGGCAGTTCTATGGCTACACCTTC.